The clone carrying this T cell receptor beta chain was seen ten or more times. The antigen is not known. The length of the CDR3 is 15 residues. Trimming pared 1 base from V and 2 bases from J, leaving 12 bases between. Germline V gene lookup returns CDR1 SEHNR and CDR2 FQNEAQ (reference sequence). This sample stems from a study of early T cells in non-severe SARS-CoV-2 infection. Study overall: From unsorted whole blood, bulk RNA was sequenced, and the chains remained unpaired. Study conclusions and caveats: VDJdb matching skewed toward anti-spike CD8 responses, missing private and CD4 specificities.

Researchers tagged individual cDNA molecules with unique molecular identifiers. TCRdb passed the 5' RACE reads through MiXCR, listing each CDR3 protein once. The data hold over 50,000 distinct CDR3 sequences, with about 8.2% observed a single time. Sequencing was performed on whole blood. The chain is built from TRBV7-9 and TRBJ2-7, with a tentative D call TRBD1 (6 bases). The sequence was collected from an adult who was a healthcare worker with PCR-confirmed SARS-CoV-2 infection or an uninfected control (not recorded which). The chain's CDR3 is CASSLVDSGPYEQYF. CDR3 bases: TGTGCCAGCAGCTTAGTGGACAGTGGTCCCTACGAGCAGTACTTC. Combining the CDR3 with reference TRBV7-9 and TRBJ2-7 gives the whole variable domain DTGVSQNPRHKITKRGQNVTFRCDPISEHNRLYWYRQTLGQGPEFLTYFQNEAQLEKSRLLSDRFSAERPKGSFSTLEIQRTEQGDSAMYLCASSLVDSGPYEQYFGPGTRLTVT.